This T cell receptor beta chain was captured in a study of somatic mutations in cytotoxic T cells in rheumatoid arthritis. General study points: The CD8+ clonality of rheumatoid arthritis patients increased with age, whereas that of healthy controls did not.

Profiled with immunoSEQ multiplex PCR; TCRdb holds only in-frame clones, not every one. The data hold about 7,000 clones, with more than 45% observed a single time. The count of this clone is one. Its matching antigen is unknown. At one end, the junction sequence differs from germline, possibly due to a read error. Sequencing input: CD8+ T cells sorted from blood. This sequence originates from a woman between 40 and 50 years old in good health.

The chain's CDR3 is CASSVAGAQDSGANVLTF. DNA of the CDR3: TGTGCCAGCAGCGTAGCAGGGGCCCAAGACTCTGGGGCCAACGTCCTGACTTTC. This chain links TRBV7-6 with TRBJ2-6, with D possibly matching TRBD1 (6 bases). The CDR3 is made up of 18 amino acids. From germline, CDR1 is SGHVS and CDR2 FNYEAQ.